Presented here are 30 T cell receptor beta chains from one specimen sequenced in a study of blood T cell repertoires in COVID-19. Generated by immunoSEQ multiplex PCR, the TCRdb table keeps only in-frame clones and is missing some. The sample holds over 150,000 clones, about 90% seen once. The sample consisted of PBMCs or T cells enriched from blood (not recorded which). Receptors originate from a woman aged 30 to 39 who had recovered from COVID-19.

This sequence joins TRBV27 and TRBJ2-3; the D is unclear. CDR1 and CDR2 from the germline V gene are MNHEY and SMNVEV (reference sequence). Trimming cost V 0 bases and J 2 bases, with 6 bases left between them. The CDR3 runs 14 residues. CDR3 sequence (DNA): TGTGCCAGCAGTTTATCGGCCCACACAGATACGCAGTATTTT. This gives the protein CASSLSAHTDTQYF.

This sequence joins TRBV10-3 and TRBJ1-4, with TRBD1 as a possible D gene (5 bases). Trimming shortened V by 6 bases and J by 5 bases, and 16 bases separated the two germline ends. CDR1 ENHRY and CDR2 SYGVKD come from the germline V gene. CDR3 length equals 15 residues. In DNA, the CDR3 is TGTGCCATCAGCCCGGGGGGAATACAAAATGAAAAACTGTTTTTT. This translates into CAISPGGIQNEKLFF.

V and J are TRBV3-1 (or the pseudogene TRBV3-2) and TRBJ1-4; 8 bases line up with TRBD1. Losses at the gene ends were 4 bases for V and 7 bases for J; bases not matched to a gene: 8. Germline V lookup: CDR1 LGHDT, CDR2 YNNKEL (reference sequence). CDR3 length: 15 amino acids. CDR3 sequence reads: CASSLTGEASEKLFF. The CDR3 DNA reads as TGTGCCAGCAGCCTGACAGGGGAAGCAAGTGAAAAACTGTTTTTT.

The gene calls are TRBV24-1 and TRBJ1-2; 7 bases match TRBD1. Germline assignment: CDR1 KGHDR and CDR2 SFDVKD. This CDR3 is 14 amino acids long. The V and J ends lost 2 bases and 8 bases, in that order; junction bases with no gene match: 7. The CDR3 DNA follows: TGTGCCACCAGTGATTCCGGGACAGACATCGGCTACACCTTC. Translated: CATSDSGTDIGYTF.

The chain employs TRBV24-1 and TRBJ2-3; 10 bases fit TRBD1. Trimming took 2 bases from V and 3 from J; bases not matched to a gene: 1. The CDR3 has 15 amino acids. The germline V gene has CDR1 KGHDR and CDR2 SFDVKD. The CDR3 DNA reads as TGTGCCACCAGTGATTGGACAGGGGGGACAGATACGCAGTATTTT. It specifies CATSDWTGGTDTQYF.

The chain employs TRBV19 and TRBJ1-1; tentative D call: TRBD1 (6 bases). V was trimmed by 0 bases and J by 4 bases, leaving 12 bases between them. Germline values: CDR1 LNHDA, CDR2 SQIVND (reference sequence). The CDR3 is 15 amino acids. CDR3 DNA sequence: TGTGCCAGTAGTATAGAGTGGGGAGGGGGCACTGAAGCTTTCTTT. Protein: CASSIEWGGGTEAFF.

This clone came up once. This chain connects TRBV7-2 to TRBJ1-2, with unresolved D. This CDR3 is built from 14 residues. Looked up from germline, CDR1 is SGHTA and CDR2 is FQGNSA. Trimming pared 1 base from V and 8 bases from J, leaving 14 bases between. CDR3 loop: CASSLGAREGGYTF. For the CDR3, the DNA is TGTGCCAGCAGCTTAGGAGCCCGGGAAGGAGGCTACACCTTC.

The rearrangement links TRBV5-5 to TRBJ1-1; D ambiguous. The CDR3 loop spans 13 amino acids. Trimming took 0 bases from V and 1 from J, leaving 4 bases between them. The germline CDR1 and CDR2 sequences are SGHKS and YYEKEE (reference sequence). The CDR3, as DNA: TGTGCCAGCAGCTTGGAACAGAACACTGAAGCTTTCTTT. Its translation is CASSLEQNTEAFF.

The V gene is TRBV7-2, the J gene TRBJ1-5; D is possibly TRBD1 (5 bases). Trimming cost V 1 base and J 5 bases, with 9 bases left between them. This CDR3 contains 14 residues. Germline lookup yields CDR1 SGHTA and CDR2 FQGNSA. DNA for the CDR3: TGTGCCAGCAGCTTAGAAGGGGCCCATCAGCCCCAGCATTTT. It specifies CASSLEGAHQPQHF.

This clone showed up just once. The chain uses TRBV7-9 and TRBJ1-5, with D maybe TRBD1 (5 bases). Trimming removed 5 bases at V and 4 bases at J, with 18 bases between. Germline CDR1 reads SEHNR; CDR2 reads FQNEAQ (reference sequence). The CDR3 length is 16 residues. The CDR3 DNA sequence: TGTGCCAGCAGCAAAGACGGGGGTTCGGGAAATCAGCCCCAGCATTTT. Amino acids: CASSKDGGSGNQPQHF.

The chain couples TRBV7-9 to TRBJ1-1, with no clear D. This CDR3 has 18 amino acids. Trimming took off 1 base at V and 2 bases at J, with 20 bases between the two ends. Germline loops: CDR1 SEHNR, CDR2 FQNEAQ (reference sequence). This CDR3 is CASSLVPQYMDSNTEAFF. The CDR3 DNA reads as TGTGCCAGCAGCTTAGTCCCTCAATACATGGACTCAAACACTGAAGCTTTCTTT.

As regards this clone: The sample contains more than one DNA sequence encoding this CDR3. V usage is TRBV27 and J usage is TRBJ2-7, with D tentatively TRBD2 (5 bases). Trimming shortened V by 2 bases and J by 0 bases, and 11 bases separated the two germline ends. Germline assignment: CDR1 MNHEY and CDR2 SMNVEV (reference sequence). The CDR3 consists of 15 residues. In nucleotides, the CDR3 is TGTGCCAGCAGTTTACGGGGTCCTAGCTCCTACGAGCAGTACTTC. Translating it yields CASSLRGPSSYEQYF.

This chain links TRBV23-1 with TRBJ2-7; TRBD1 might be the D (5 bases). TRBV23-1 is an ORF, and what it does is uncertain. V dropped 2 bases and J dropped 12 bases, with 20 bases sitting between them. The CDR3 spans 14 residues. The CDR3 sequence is CASSQDDSILPRYF. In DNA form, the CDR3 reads TGCGCCAGCAGTCAAGACGACAGTATACTACCGCGGTACTTC.

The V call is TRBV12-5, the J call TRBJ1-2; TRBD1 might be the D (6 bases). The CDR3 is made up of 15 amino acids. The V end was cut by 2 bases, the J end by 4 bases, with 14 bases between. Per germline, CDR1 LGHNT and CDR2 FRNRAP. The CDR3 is CASGLFWGLGYGYTF. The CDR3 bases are TGTGCTAGTGGTTTGTTTTGGGGGCTGGGCTATGGCTACACCTTC.

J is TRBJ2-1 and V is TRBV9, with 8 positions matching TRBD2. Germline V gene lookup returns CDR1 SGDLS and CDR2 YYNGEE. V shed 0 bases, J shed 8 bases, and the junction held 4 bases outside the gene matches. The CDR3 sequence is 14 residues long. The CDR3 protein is CASSVVGLADEQFF. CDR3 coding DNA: TGTGCCAGCAGCGTAGTCGGACTAGCAGATGAGCAGTTCTTC.

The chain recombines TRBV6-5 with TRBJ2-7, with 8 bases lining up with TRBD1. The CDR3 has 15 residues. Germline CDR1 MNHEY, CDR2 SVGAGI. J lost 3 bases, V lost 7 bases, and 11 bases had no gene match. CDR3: CASNSGQGLDYEQYF. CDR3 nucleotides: TGTGCCAGCAACTCCGGACAGGGTCTCGACTACGAGCAGTACTTC.

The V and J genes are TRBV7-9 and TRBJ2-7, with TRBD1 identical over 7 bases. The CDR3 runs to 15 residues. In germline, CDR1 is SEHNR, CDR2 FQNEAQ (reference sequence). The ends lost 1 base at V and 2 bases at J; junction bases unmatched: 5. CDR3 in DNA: TGTGCCAGCAGCTTAGGAGGGACAGCGCCCTACGAGCAGTACTTC. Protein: CASSLGGTAPYEQYF.

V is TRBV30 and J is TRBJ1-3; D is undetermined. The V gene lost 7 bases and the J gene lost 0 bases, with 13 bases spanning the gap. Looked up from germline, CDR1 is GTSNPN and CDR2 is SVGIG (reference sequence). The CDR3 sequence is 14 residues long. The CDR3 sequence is CASGDGLSGNTIYF. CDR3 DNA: TGTGCCTCCGGAGACGGTCTCTCTGGAAACACCATATATTTT.

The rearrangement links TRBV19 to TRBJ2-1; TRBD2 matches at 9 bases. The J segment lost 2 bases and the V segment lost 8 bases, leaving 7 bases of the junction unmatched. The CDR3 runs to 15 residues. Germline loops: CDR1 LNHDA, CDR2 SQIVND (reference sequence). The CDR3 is CASSGGLAPYNEQFF. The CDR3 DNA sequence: TGTGCCAGTTCAGGGGGACTAGCCCCCTACAATGAGCAGTTCTTC. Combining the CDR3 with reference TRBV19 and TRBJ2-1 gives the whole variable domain DGGITQSPKYLFRKEGQNVTLSCEQNLNHDAMYWYRQDPGQGLRLIYYSQIVNDFQKGDIAEGYSVSREKKESFPLTVTSAQKNPTAFYLCASSGGLAPYNEQFFGPGTRLTVL.

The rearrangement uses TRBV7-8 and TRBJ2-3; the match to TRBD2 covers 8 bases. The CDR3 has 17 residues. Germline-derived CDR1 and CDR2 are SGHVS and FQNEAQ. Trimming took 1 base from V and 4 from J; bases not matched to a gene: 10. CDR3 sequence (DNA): TGTGCCAGCAGCTTAGGGGGAAGCAGCGGGAGAGCAGATACGCAGTATTTT. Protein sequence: CASSLGGSSGRADTQYF.

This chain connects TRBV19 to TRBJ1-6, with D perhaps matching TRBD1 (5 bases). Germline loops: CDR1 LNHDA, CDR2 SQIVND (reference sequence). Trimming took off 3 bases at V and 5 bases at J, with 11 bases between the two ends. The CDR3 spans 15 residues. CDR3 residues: CASSIQGVNNSPLHF. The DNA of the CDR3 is TGTGCCAGTAGTATTCAGGGTGTCAATAATTCACCCCTCCACTTT.

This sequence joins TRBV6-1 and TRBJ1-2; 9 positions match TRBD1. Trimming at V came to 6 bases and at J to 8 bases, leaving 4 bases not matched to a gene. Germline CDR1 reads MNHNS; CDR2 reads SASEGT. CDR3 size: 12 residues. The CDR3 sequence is CASSLGQGGYTF. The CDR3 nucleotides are TGTGCCAGCAGCCTAGGACAGGGGGGCTACACCTTC.

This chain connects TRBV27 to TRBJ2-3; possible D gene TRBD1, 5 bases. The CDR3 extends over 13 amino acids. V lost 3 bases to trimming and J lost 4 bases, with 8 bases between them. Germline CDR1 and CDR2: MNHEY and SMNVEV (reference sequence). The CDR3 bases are TGTGCCAGCAGTTTTGGGGCAGCAGATACGCAGTATTTT. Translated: CASSFGAADTQYF.

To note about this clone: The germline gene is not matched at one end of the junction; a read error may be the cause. The chain's CDR3 is CASSPRIPDRGLVGELFF. CDR3 nucleotide sequence: TGTGCTAGCAGCCCCCGAATTCCGGACAGGGGGCTTGTCGGGGAGCTGTTTTTT. The chain links TRBV7-7 to TRBJ2-2; 11 bases are a match to TRBD1. Per germline, CDR1 SSHAT and CDR2 FNYEAQ (reference sequence). The CDR3 loop spans 18 amino acids.

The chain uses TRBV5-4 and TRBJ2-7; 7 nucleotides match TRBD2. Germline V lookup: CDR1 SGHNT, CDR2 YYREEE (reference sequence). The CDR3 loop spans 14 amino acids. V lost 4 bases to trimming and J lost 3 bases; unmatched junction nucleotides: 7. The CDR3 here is CASSIGGNNYEQYF. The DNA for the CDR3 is TGTGCCAGCAGCATCGGGGGGAACAACTACGAGCAGTACTTC.

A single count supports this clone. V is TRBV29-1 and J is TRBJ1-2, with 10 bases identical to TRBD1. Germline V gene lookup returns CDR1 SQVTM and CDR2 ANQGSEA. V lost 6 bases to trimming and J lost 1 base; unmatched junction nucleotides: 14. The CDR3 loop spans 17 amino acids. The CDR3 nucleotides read TGCAGCGTAGAGTTACATTTGGGACAGGGGCATAACTATGGCTACACCTTC. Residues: CSVELHLGQGHNYGYTF.

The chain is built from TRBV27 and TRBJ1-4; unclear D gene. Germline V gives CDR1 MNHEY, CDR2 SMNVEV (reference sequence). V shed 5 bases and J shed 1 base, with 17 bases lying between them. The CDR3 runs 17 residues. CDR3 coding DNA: TGTGCCAGCAGTCACAGATACGACACCCAAACTAATGAAAAACTGTTTTTT. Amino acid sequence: CASSHRYDTQTNEKLFF.

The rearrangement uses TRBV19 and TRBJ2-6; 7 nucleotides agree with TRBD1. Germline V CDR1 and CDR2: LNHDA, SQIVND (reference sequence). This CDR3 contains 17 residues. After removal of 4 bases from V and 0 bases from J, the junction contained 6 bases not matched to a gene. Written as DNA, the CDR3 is TGTGCCAGTAGTACGGGACAGTTCTACTCTGGGGCCAACGTCCTGACTTTC. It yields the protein CASSTGQFYSGANVLTF. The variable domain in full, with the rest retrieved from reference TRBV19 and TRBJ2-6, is DGGITQSPKYLFRKEGQNVTLSCEQNLNHDAMYWYRQDPGQGLRLIYYSQIVNDFQKGDIAEGYSVSREKKESFPLTVTSAQKNPTAFYLCASSTGQFYSGANVLTFGAGSRLTVL.

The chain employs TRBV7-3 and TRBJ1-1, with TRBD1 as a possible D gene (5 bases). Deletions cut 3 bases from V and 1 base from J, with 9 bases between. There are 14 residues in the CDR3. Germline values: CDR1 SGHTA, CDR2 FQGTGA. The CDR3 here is CASSLLGGNTEAFF. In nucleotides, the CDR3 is TGTGCCAGCAGCTTGTTGGGGGGGAACACTGAAGCTTTCTTT.

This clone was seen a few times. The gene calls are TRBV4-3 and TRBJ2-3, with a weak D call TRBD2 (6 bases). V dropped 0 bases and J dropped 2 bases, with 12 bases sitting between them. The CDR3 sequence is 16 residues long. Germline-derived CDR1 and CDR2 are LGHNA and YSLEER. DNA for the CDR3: TGCGCCAGCAGCCAAGAAGTGGCTAGCGCCACAGATACGCAGTATTTT. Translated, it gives CASSQEVASATDTQYF.